These 21 T cell receptor beta chains share one sample of origin, sequenced in a study of patients and donors after allogeneic stem cell transplantation. A single record per CDR3 protein comes from TCRdb applying MiXCR to the RT-PCR reads. The sample includes 900,000 to 1,000,000 distinct CDR3 sequences, roughly 18% of them seen just once. The specimen was blood, either unsorted or a sorted T cell fraction (not recorded which). The receptors here all came from a human donor who was either an allogeneic HSCT recipient or a stem cell or donor lymphocyte infusion donor (not recorded which). It is not recorded whose cells these are; they may come from a transplant donor.

The chain combines TRBV7-2 with TRBJ1-3; D gene ambiguous. The CDR3 consists of 16 residues. The ends were cut back, 2 bases at V and 0 bases at J, with 11 bases in the middle. Germline V gene lookup returns CDR1 SGHTA and CDR2 FQGNSA. CDR3 amino acids: CASSLNRASSGNTIYF. In DNA form, the CDR3 reads TGTGCCAGCAGCTTAAACCGGGCCTCCTCTGGAAACACCATATATTTT.

This clonotype came up a few times. CDR3 nucleotides: TGTGCCAGCAGCTTTGATGGCTTTAATGAGCAGTTCTTC. It yields the protein CASSFDGFNEQFF. The chain uses TRBV5-8 and TRBJ2-1; no clear D gene. CDR3 length: 13 residues. Germline loops: CDR1 SGHTS, CDR2 YDEGEE. With 2 bases removed from V and 7 bases from J, the gap between germline ends came to 10 bases. Looking up the rest from reference TRBV5-8 and TRBJ2-1 gives the full variable domain: EAGVTQSPTHLIKTRGQQATLRCSPISGHTSVYWYQQALGLGLQFLLWYDEGEERNRGNFPPRFSGRQFPNYSSELNVNALELEDSALYLCASSFDGFNEQFFGPGTRLTVL.

The V gene is TRBV2, the J gene TRBJ1-5, with D uncertain. CDR1 is SNHLY and CDR2 is FYNNEI in the germline V gene. CDR3 length: 14 amino acids. V was cut by 7 bases and J by 2 bases, with 12 bases left in between. CDR3 in DNA: TGTGCCAGCACCCGGGGAACAGGCAATCAGCCCCAGCATTTT. It encodes CASTRGTGNQPQHF.

The chain couples TRBV4-1 to TRBJ1-4; no reliable D call. CDR3 length: 12 residues. V gave up 2 bases and J gave up 7 bases, with 5 bases separating them. Germline V gene lookup returns CDR1 MGHRA and CDR2 YSYEKL. CDR3 protein: CASSQNPEKLFF. CDR3 nucleotides: TGCGCCAGCAGCCAAAACCCTGAAAAACTGTTTTTT.

This clonotype was seen only a few times. V gene TRBV2 combines with J gene TRBJ2-2; D is possibly TRBD2 (5 bases). Germline loops: CDR1 SNHLY, CDR2 FYNNEI. The length of the CDR3 is 15 residues. Trimming left V 1 base short and J 5 bases short, with 11 bases between. The CDR3 nucleotides are TGTGCCAGCAGTGAAGGGCTAGCACGGACCGGGGAGCTGTTTTTT. It is translated as CASSEGLARTGELFF.

The J gene is TRBJ1-5, the V gene TRBV29-1, with TRBD1 identical over 7 bases. The V and J ends lost 2 bases and 0 bases, in that order; junction bases with no gene match: 19. Per the germline V gene, CDR1 is SQVTM and CDR2 is ANQGSEA. This CDR3 comprises 20 residues. For the CDR3, the DNA is TGCAGCGTTGAACTAGACAGGGCAAATTGGCAAAGGTATAGCAATCAGCCCCAGCATTTT. This translates into CSVELDRANWQRYSNQPQHF.

The chain joins TRBV11-2 to TRBJ1-3; the D is unclear. This CDR3 has 12 amino acids. The germline V gene encodes CDR1 SGHAT and CDR2 FQNNGV. V was pared by 9 bases and J by 6 bases, with 12 bases between. The CDR3 protein is CASSTKANTIYF. The CDR3 DNA reads TGTGCCAGTTCGACGAAGGCAAACACCATATATTTT.

The chain couples TRBV20-1 to TRBJ2-5, with 11 bases matching TRBD2. Germline CDR1 DFQATT, CDR2 SNEGSKA (reference sequence). V lost 2 bases, J lost 4 bases, and 3 bases stayed unmatched. The CDR3 is 14 amino acids. In DNA, the CDR3 is TGCAGTGCTAGAATAGCGGGGGGGGGAGAGACCCAGTACTTC. The encoded protein is CSARIAGGGETQYF.

This clonotype turned up a few times. The V and J genes are TRBV18 and TRBJ2-5; D gene uncertain. Germline lookup yields CDR1 KGHSH and CDR2 LQKENI. V lost 3 bases, J lost 6 bases, and 11 bases lay in between. The CDR3 is 13 amino acids. CDR3 sequence reads: CASSPTQEKTQYF. DNA of the CDR3: TGTGCCAGCTCACCGACTCAAGAGAAGACCCAGTACTTC.

The sample holds one count of this clonotype. This chain connects TRBV7-2 to TRBJ2-1; D ambiguous. The CDR3 has 15 residues. The germline CDR1 and CDR2 sequences are SGHTA and FQGNSA. Trimming cost V 1 base and J 4 bases, with 11 bases left between them. The DNA for the CDR3 is TGTGCCAGCAGCTTAGGACCCGCCCAGTACAATGAGCAGTTCTTC. It is translated as CASSLGPAQYNEQFF.

The rearrangement uses TRBV10-3 and TRBJ2-1; possibly TRBD1 or TRBD2 for D (5 bases each). The CDR3 consists of 13 residues. Germline values: CDR1 ENHRY, CDR2 SYGVKD. The V end lost 2 bases, the J end lost 3 bases, and 5 bases lay between the germline ends. As DNA, the CDR3 is TGTGCCATCAGTGAGGGGGGCTACAATGAGCAGTTCTTC. Protein product: CAISEGGYNEQFF.

This clonotype was detected a few times. The V gene is TRBV3-1, the J gene TRBJ1-1; perhaps TRBD1 as D (5 bases). V shed 4 bases and J shed 7 bases, with 16 bases lying between them. The CDR3 totals 14 residues. Germline V gene lookup returns CDR1 LGHDT and CDR2 YNNKEL (reference sequence). The DNA of the CDR3 is TGTGCCAGCAGCCCCATCCGGGGCGATGGTGAAGCTTTCTTT. This translates into CASSPIRGDGEAFF.

The CDR3: CSVDLLAGASYEQYF. CDR3 in DNA: TGCAGCGTCGACCTACTAGCGGGGGCCAGTTACGAGCAGTACTTC. This rearrangement joins TRBV29-1 to TRBJ2-7, with TRBD2 matching over 11 bases. This CDR3 region has 15 residues. CDR1 is SQVTM, CDR2 ANQGSEA, per germline. V lost 6 bases to trimming and J lost 4 bases; unmatched junction nucleotides: 11.

This clonotype has only a few counts. The chain carries TRBV5-1 and TRBJ1-3; 7 bases line up with TRBD1. Germline values: CDR1 SGHRS, CDR2 YFSETQ. After removal of 1 base from V and 0 bases from J, the junction contained 4 bases not matched to a gene. This CDR3 has 16 residues. The CDR3 spells CASSLTGALSGNTIYF. In nucleotides, the CDR3 is TGCGCCAGCAGCTTGACAGGGGCTCTCTCTGGAAACACCATATATTTT.

This clonotype was seen at least ten times. The rearrangement links TRBV6-5 to TRBJ1-6; D uncertain. V was trimmed by 1 base and J by 12 bases, leaving 13 bases between them. The CDR3 has 14 residues. Germline V gene data show CDR1 as MNHEY and CDR2 as SVGAGI. CDR3 bases: TGTGCCAGCAGTTACTTAAAGCAGGTCGGACCCCTCCACTTT. Translated: CASSYLKQVGPLHF.

The CDR3 DNA reads as TGTGCCACCAGTGCCGATGGGCAGGGGTCGCGCTACACCTTC. Translating gives CATSADGQGSRYTF. V gene TRBV24-1 combines with J gene TRBJ1-2; a possible D gene is TRBD1 (6 bases). Germline values: CDR1 KGHDR, CDR2 SFDVKD. There are 14 residues in the CDR3. The V end lost 5 bases, the J end lost 9 bases, and 18 bases lay between the germline ends.

This clonotype was observed a handful of times. J is TRBJ1-1 and V is TRBV6-1; no clear D gene. The germline gives CDR1 MNHNS, CDR2 SASEGT. CDR3 length equals 14 residues. Trimming pared 8 bases from V and 4 bases from J, leaving 17 bases between. The CDR3 loop is CASLSLPRITEAFF. DNA of the CDR3: TGTGCCAGCCTAAGCCTCCCTAGGATCACTGAAGCTTTCTTT.

This chain uses TRBV30 with TRBJ1-2, with 7 nucleotides matching TRBD1. The J segment lost 5 bases and the V segment lost 3 bases, leaving 9 bases of the junction unmatched. The CDR3 has 14 amino acids. Germline CDR1 is GTSNPN and CDR2 is SVGIG (reference sequence). CDR3 coding DNA: TGTGCCTGGAGGAGAACAGGGGATGGGTATGGCTACACCTTC. It yields the protein CAWRRTGDGYGYTF.

This clonotype has more than one count but fewer than ten. V gene TRBV2 combines with J gene TRBJ2-2; D is undetermined. Trimming took 4 bases from V and 0 from J, leaving 9 bases between them. This CDR3 contains 15 residues. CDR1 SNHLY and CDR2 FYNNEI come from the germline V gene. CDR3 nucleotide sequence: TGTGCCAGCAGTGCTGACCCCTCGAACACCGGGGAGCTGTTTTTT. Translation: CASSADPSNTGELFF.

Only a few counts were recorded for this clonotype. V usage is TRBV20-1 and J usage is TRBJ1-5; TRBD1 aligns across 8 bases. CDR3 length: 15 amino acids. The germline CDR1 and CDR2 sequences are DFQATT and SNEGSKA (reference sequence). J was trimmed by 6 bases and V by 2 bases; bases with no gene match: 9. Here the CDR3 reads CSARHPGQGSQPQHF. DNA for the CDR3: TGCAGTGCTAGACATCCCGGACAGGGCTCTCAGCCCCAGCATTTT.

The sample holds many counts of this clonotype. The chain carries TRBV6-2 or TRBV6-3 and TRBJ2-4, with D tentatively TRBD1 or TRBD2 (5 bases each). The CDR3 is 13 residues long. Germline lookup yields CDR1 MNHEY and CDR2 SVGEGT. The V and J ends lost 10 bases and 8 bases respectively, with 18 bases between them. The CDR3 DNA reads TGTGCCACACTCCGGGACCCAGGTTACATTCAGTACTTC. Translating gives CATLRDPGYIQYF.